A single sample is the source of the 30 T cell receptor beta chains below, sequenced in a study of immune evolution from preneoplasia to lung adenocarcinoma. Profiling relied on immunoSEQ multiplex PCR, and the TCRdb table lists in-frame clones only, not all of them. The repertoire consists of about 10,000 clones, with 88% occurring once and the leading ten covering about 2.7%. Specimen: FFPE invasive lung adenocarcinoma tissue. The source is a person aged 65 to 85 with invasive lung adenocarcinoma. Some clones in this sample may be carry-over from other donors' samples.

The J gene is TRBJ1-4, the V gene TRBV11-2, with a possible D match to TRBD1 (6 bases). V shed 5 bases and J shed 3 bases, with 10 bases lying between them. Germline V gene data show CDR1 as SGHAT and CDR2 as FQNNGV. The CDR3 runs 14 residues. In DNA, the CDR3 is TGTGCCAGCAGCCCCAGACAGGCTAATGAAAAACTGTTTTTT. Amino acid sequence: CASSPRQANEKLFF.

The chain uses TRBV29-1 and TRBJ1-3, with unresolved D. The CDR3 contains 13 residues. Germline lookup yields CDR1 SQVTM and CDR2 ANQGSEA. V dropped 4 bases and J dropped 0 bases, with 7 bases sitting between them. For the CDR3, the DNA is TGCAGCGTTGGGATTGACTCTGGAAACACCATATATTTT. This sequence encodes CSVGIDSGNTIYF.

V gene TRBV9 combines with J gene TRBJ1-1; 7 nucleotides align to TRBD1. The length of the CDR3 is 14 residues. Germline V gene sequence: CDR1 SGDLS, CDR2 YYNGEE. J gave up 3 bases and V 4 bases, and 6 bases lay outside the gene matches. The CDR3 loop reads CASSFFDRDTEAFF. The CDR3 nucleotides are TGTGCCAGCAGCTTCTTCGACAGGGACACTGAAGCTTTCTTT.

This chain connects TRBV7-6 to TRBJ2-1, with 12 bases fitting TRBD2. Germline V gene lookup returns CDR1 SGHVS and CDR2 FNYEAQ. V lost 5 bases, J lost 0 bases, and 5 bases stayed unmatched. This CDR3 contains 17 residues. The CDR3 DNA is TGTGCCAGCAGCCAAAGGACTAGCGGGATCTCCTACAATGAGCAGTTCTTC. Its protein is CASSQRTSGISYNEQFF. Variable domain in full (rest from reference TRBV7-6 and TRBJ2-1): GAGVSQSPRYKVTKRGQDVALRCDPISGHVSLYWYRQALGQGPEFLTYFNYEAQQDKSGLPNDRFSAERPEGSISTLTIQRTEQRDSAMYRCASSQRTSGISYNEQFFGPGTRLTVL.

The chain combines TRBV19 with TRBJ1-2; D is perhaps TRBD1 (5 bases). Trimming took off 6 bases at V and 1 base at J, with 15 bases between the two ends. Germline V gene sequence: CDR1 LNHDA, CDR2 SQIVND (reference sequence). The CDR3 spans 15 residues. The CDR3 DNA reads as TGTGCCAGTAGCCTAACAGGACCGGGTAACTATGGCTACACCTTC. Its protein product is CASSLTGPGNYGYTF. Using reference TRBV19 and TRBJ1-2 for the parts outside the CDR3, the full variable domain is DGGITQSPKYLFRKEGQNVTLSCEQNLNHDAMYWYRQDPGQGLRLIYYSQIVNDFQKGDIAEGYSVSREKKESFPLTVTSAQKNPTAFYLCASSLTGPGNYGYTFGSGTRLTVV.

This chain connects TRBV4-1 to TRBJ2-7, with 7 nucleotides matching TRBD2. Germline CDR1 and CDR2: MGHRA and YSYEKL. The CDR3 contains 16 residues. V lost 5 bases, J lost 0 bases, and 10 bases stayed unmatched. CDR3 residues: CASSSTWLAASYEQYF. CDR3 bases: TGCGCCAGCAGCTCCACCTGGCTAGCGGCCTCCTACGAGCAGTACTTC.

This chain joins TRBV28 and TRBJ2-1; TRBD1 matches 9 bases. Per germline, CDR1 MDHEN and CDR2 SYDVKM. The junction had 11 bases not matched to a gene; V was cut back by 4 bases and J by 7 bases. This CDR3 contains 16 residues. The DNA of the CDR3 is TGTGCCAGCAGTTCCGGGGACAGGGTGTCTGAAAATGAGCAGTTCTTC. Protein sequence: CASSSGDRVSENEQFF.

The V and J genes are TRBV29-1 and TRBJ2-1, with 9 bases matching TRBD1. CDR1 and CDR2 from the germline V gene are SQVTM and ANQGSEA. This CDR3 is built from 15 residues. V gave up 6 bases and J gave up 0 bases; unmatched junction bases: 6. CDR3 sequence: CSVEGQGSSYNEQFF. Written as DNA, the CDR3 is TGCAGCGTCGAGGGACAGGGCAGCTCCTACAATGAGCAGTTCTTC.

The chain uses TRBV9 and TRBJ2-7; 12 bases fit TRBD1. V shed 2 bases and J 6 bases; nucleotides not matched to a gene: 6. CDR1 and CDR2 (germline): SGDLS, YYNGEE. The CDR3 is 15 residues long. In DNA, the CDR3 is TGTGCCAGCAGCGTGGGGACAGGGGGCTTGCGCGAGCAGTACTTC. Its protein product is CASSVGTGGLREQYF.

The CDR3 nucleotides read TGCAGCGTTGAGGACGGGTCCTCCTACGAGCAGTACTTC. Translation: CSVEDGSSYEQYF. The chain links TRBV29-1 to TRBJ2-7; D uncertain. This CDR3 region has 13 residues. Looked up from germline, CDR1 is SQVTM and CDR2 is ANQGSEA. The V end lost 3 bases, the J end lost 0 bases, and 9 bases lay between the germline ends.

DNA for the CDR3: TGCGCCAGCAAGGTCGGGATAAACACTGAAGCTTTCTTT. This sequence encodes CASKVGINTEAFF. The chain links TRBV5-1 to TRBJ1-1, with unresolved D. This CDR3 comprises 13 residues. Trimming pared 6 bases from V and 2 bases from J, leaving 11 bases between. The germline gives CDR1 SGHRS, CDR2 YFSETQ.

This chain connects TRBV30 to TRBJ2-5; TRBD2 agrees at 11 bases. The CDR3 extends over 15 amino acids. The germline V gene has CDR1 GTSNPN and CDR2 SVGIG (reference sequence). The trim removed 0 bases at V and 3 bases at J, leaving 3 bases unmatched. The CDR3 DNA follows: TGTGCCTGGAGTGTACTAGCGGGGGTGAAAGAGACCCAGTACTTC. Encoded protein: CAWSVLAGVKETQYF.

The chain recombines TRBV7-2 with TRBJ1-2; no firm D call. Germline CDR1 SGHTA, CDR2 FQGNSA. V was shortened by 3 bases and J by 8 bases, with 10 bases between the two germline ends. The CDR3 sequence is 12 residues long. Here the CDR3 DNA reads TGTGCCAGCAGCTTCTCGGTTGGGGGCTACACCTTC. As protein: CASSFSVGGYTF.

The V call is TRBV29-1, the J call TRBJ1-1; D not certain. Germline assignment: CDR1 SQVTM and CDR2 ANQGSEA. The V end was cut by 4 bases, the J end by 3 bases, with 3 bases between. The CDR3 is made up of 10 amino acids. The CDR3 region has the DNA TGCAGCGTTGGTGACACTGAAGCTTTCTTT. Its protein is CSVGDTEAFF.

CDR3 sequence (DNA): TGTGCCAGCAGGGGACAGGGGACCTACACCGGGGAGCTGTTTTTT. The encoded protein is CASRGQGTYTGELFF. The chain carries TRBV2 and TRBJ2-2; 10 positions match TRBD1. Per germline, CDR1 SNHLY and CDR2 FYNNEI. There are 15 residues in the CDR3. Trimming cost V 6 bases and J 3 bases; bases outside gene matches: 4.

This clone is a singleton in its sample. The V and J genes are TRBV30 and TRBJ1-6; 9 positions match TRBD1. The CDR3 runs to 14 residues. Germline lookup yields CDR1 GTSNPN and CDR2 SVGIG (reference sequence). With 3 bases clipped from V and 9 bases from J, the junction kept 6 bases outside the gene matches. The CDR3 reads CAWRGQGSGSPLHF. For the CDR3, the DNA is TGTGCCTGGAGAGGACAGGGGTCGGGTTCACCCCTCCACTTT.

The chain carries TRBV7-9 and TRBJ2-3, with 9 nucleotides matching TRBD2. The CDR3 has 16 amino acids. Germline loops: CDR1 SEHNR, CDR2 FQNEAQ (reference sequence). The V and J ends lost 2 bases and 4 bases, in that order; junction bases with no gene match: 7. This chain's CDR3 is CASSLWGGRAPDTQYF. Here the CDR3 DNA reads TGTGCCAGCAGCTTATGGGGCGGGAGGGCCCCAGATACGCAGTATTTT.

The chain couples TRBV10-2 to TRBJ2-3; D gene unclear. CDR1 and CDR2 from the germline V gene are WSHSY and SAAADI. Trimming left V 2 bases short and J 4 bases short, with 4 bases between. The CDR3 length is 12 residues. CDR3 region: CASSELADTQYF. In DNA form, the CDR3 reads TGCGCCAGCAGTGAGCTCGCAGATACGCAGTATTTT.

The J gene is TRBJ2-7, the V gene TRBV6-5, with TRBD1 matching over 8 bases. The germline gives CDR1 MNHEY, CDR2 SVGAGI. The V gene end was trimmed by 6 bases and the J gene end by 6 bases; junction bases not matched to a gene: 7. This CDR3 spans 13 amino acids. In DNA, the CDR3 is TGTGCCAGCAGATGGCAGGGGGCCGGCGAGCAGTACTTC. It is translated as CASRWQGAGEQYF.

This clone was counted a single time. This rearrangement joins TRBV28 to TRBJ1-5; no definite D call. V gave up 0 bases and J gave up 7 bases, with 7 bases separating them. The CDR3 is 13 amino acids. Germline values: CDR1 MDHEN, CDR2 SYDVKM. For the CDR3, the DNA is TGTGCCAGCAGTTTATGGGGTGGGCAGCCCCAGCATTTT. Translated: CASSLWGGQPQHF.

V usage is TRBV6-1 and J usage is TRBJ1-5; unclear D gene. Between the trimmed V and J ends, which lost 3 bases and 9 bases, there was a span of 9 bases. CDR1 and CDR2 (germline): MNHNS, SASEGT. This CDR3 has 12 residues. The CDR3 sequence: CASSERSGPQHF. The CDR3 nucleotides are TGTGCCAGCAGTGAGAGGTCAGGGCCCCAGCATTTT.

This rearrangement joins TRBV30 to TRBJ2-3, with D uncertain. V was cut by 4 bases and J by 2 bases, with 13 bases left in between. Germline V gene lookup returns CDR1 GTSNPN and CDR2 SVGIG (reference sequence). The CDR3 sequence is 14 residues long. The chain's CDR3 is CAWTPPESTDTQYF. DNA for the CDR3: TGTGCCTGGACACCCCCGGAATCCACAGATACGCAGTATTTT.

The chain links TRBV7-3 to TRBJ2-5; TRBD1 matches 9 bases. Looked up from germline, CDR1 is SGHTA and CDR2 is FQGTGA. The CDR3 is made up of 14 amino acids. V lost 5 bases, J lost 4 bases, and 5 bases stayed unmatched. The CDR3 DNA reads TGTGCCAGCAGCCCGGGACAGGGTGTAGAGACCCAGTACTTC. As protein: CASSPGQGVETQYF.

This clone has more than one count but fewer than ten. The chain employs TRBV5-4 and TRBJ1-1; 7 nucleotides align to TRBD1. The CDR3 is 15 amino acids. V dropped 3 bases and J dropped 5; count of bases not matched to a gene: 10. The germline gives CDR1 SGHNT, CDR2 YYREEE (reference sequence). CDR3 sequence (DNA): TGTGCCAGCAGCTCCTTTGACAGGGTGGGTACTGAAGCTTTCTTT. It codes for CASSSFDRVGTEAFF.

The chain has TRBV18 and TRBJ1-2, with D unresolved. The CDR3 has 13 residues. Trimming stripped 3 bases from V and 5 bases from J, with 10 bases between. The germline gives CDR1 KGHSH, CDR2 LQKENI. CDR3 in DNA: TGTGCCAGCTCACCTAGCAGGTTTTATGGCTACACCTTC. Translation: CASSPSRFYGYTF. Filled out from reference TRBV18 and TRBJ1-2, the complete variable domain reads NAGVMQNPRHLVRRRGQEARLRCSPMKGHSHVYWYRQLPEEGLKFMVYLQKENIIDESGMPKERFSAEFPKEGPSILRIQQVVRGDSAAYFCASSPSRFYGYTFGSGTRLTVV.

DNA of the CDR3: TGTGCCACCAGCAGAGACAGGGGTTGGGGAAACACCATATATTTT. It encodes CATSRDRGWGNTIYF. This chain joins TRBV15 and TRBJ1-3; D possibly corresponds to TRBD1 (6 bases). Germline CDR1 LNHNV, CDR2 YYDKDF (reference sequence). This CDR3 has 15 amino acids. The V and J ends lost 0 bases and 4 bases respectively, with 10 bases between them.

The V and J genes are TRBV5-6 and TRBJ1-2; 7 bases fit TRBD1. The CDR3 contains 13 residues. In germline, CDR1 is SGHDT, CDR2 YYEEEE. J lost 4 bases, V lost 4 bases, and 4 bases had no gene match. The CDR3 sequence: CASSPRQGYGYTF. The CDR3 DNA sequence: TGTGCCAGCAGCCCGAGACAGGGCTATGGCTACACCTTC.

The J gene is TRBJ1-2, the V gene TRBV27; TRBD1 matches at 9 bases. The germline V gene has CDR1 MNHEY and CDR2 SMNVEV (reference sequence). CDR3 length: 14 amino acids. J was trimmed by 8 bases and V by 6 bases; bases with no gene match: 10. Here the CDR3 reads CASRKTGGEVGYTF. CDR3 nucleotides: TGTGCCAGCAGGAAGACAGGGGGGGAAGTCGGCTACACCTTC.

For the CDR3, the DNA is TGTGCCAGCAGCTCCGACAGGGCGGGTACGCAGTATTTT. This translates into CASSSDRAGTQYF. The J gene is TRBJ2-3, the V gene TRBV11-3; 7 nucleotides match TRBD1. The CDR3 has 13 amino acids. Germline V gene data show CDR1 as SGHNT and CDR2 as YENEEA. The V segment lost 4 bases and the J segment 8 bases; nucleotides outside the gene matches: 6.

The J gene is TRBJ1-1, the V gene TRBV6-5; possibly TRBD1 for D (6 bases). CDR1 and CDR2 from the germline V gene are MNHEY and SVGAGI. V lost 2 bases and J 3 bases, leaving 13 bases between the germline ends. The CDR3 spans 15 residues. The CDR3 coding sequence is TGTGCCAGCAGTTACGTCACAGGGCGATACACTGAAGCTTTCTTT. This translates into CASSYVTGRYTEAFF.